What follows describes a single T cell receptor beta chain. Its antigen is not identified. Barcoded TCR alpha and TCR beta cDNA libraries with UMIs came from 5'RACE using constant-segment primers. TCRdb re-called the 5' RACE reads through MiXCR, storing one row per CDR3 protein. Here the sample spans about 82,000 distinct CDR3 sequences, about 13% being singletons. The data originate from a study of T-cell memory formation after mild COVID-19. Overall study findings and caveats: Clones shrinking from day 15 to 85 showed even CD4/CD8 mixes; later expanders tilted CD4+.

Per the germline V gene, CDR1 is SEHNR and CDR2 is FQNEAQ (reference sequence). CDR3 size: 14 residues. V lost 3 bases, J lost 1 base, and 6 bases lay in between. This receptor was identified in a man between 18 and 35 years old who had mild COVID-19 (a few samples of this study predate the infection). Cell type and time point are not known. This rearrangement joins TRBV7-9 to TRBJ2-2; D remains ambiguous. The specimen was PBMCs or a T cell subset sorted from them (not recorded which). The CDR3 protein is CASSLPGNTGELFF. In DNA form, the CDR3 reads TGTGCCAGCAGCTTGCCAGGGAACACCGGGGAGCTGTTTTTT.